This note documents a single T cell receptor (beta chain) sequence. These data come from a study of blood T cell repertoires in COVID-19. The wider study: Donors in the United States, Italy and Spain gave samples during acute or convalescent COVID-19. Sample material is recorded as cDNA or gDNA derived from T cells, B-cell-depleted T cells, or PBMCs.

TCRdb's copy holds only in-frame clones and misses some; the assay was immunoSEQ multiplex PCR. The repertoire includes under 80,000 clones, about 90% of them detected once, and roughly 4% sits in the top ten. The sequenced sample consisted of peripheral blood. The origin of this receptor is a man aged 50-59 years with active COVID-19.

CDR3 nucleotides: TGTGCCAGCAGCGTTTCGGAGCTCTCCTACGAGCAGTACTTC. It translates to CASSVSELSYEQYF. The chain is built from TRBV7-9 and TRBJ2-7; D is undetermined. Trimming stripped 5 bases from V and 0 bases from J, with 11 bases between. The CDR3 has 14 amino acids. Germline V CDR1 and CDR2: SEHNR, FQNEAQ (reference sequence). Filled out from reference TRBV7-9 and TRBJ2-7, the complete variable domain reads DTGVSQNPRHKITKRGQNVTFRCDPISEHNRLYWYRQTLGQGPEFLTYFQNEAQLEKSRLLSDRFSAERPKGSFSTLEIQRTEQGDSAMYLCASSVSELSYEQYFGPGTRLTVT.